In this sample, the clone carrying this TCR beta chain turned up many times. Its target is not known. This record belongs to a study of T cells in Graves' hyperthyroidism and ophthalmopathy. The overall study: It was at initial diagnosis, before any treatment, that peripheral blood was collected.

Not enrolled were patients with uncontrolled infection, other autoimmune disease, pregnancy or lactation. Findings and caveats of the study: From stable hyperthyroidism, ophthalmopathy was set apart by a 13 V-J model.

CDR1 is KGHSH, CDR2 LQKENI, per germline. This CDR3 is built from 13 residues. With 6 bases removed from V and 3 bases from J, the gap between germline ends came to 9 bases. From RNA transcripts, TCR beta CDR3 regions were amplified. Using the HTBI primer set, a first-round RT-PCR was run on the TCR CDR3. TCRdb reprocessed the multiplex PCR reads with MiXCR, giving one entry per CDR3 protein. This table has 250,000 to 350,000 distinct CDR3 sequences, about a sixth appearing once. V and J are TRBV18 and TRBJ1-3; D is undetermined. This TCR came from an older woman with Graves' ophthalmopathy. The sequenced material came from blood. Written as DNA, the CDR3 is TGTGCCAGCTCCCGCGAAGATGGAAACACCATATATTTT. It encodes CASSREDGNTIYF.